This TCR beta chain is drawn from a study of blood T cell repertoires in COVID-19. Study details: COVID-19 samples collected from the United States, Italy and Spain covered acute and convalescent phases.

Assay used: immunoSEQ multiplex PCR; TCRdb lists only in-frame clones, some missing. Among 220,000 or so clones listed, roughly four fifths were seen once. The length of the CDR3 is 15 residues. Germline V CDR1 and CDR2: SEHNR, FQNEAQ (reference sequence). V gave up 5 bases and J gave up 0 bases, with 11 bases separating them. The TCR sequence derives from a woman aged 35 to 49 with acute COVID-19. The sample consisted of PBMCs or T cells enriched from blood (not recorded which). The J gene is TRBJ2-1, the V gene TRBV7-9; TRBD1 is a possible D gene (5 bases). The CDR3 DNA sequence: TGTGCCAGCAGCCACGCACAGGACTCCTACAATGAGCAGTTCTTC. This gives the protein CASSHAQDSYNEQFF.